This passage covers 11 T cell receptor beta chains from one sample sequenced in a study of identical twins. Using its own MiXCR run on the 5' RACE reads, TCRdb lists one record per CDR3 protein. The data contain 450,000 or so distinct CDR3 sequences, more than 20% of them seen just once; the ten biggest clones take up 2.9%. The same sample was also studied in work on T cells expressing NK-cell markers.

The material sequenced was CD4+ T cells sorted from blood. These receptors were taken from a woman aged 18-29 years in good health.

This clonotype was detected only a few times. This chain links TRBV6-1 with TRBJ1-1; D call uncertain. This CDR3 is 15 amino acids long. Germline lookup yields CDR1 MNHNS and CDR2 SASEGT. Trimming cost V 4 bases and J 0 bases, with 12 bases left between them. This CDR3 reads CASSGHWPMNTEAFF. The CDR3 nucleotides are TGTGCCAGCAGTGGTCACTGGCCCATGAACACTGAAGCTTTCTTT.

This clonotype was detected ten times or more. V is TRBV27 and J is TRBJ1-1; possibly TRBD1 for D (5 bases). The CDR3 is made up of 17 amino acids. Germline assignment: CDR1 MNHEY and CDR2 SMNVEV (reference sequence). V was cut by 6 bases and J by 4 bases, with 24 bases left in between. CDR3 coding DNA: TGTGCCAGCAGCCGCACGGCTTCCGGGACGGGGACCACTGAAGCTTTCTTT. Protein: CASSRTASGTGTTEAFF.

The CDR3 reads CSGGSTSEKLFF. The CDR3, as DNA: TGCAGCGGAGGCAGTACATCTGAAAAACTGTTTTTT. The chain carries TRBV29-1 and TRBJ1-4; no definite D call. CDR1 is SQVTM and CDR2 is ANQGSEA in the germline V gene. V lost 7 bases and J 7 bases, leaving 13 bases between the germline ends. The CDR3 sequence is 12 residues long.

The rearrangement links TRBV9 to TRBJ2-1; D is undetermined. Germline CDR1 reads SGDLS; CDR2 reads YYNGEE. The CDR3 is 13 amino acids. Trimming removed 4 bases from V and 5 bases from J, with 10 bases in between. The CDR3, as DNA: TGTGCCAGCAGCCCACGGGCTCACAATGAGCAGTTCTTC. Protein sequence: CASSPRAHNEQFF.

The chain has TRBV11-2 and TRBJ1-4; D is uncertain. Trimming pared 2 bases from V and 10 bases from J, leaving 14 bases between. Germline lookup yields CDR1 SGHAT and CDR2 FQNNGV. CDR3 length: 14 amino acids. Here the CDR3 DNA reads TGTGCCAGCAGCTTATTGGAGGGCGCGGGAAAACTGTTTTTT. It encodes CASSLLEGAGKLFF.

Concerning this clonotype: Sequence at one end of the junction differs from germline and may be a read error. The rearrangement links TRBV6-2 or TRBV6-3 to TRBJ2-5, with 10 bases matching TRBD2. CDR1 and CDR2 from the germline V gene are MNHEY and SVGEGT. The CDR3 sequence is 12 residues long. The CDR3 nucleotides read TGCGGAAGCGGGAGGGGACAAGAGACCCAGTACTTC. Protein sequence: CGSGRGQETQYF.

This chain uses TRBV20-1 with TRBJ2-5; TRBD2 is a possible D gene (5 bases). CDR1 is DFQATT, CDR2 SNEGSKA, per germline (reference sequence). The CDR3 covers 13 residues. With 1 base removed from V and 5 bases from J, the gap between germline ends came to 11 bases. The CDR3 loop reads CSARGWGAETQYF. For the CDR3, the DNA is TGCAGTGCTAGAGGGTGGGGAGCGGAGACCCAGTACTTC.

This clonotype has more than one count but fewer than ten. The CDR3 DNA follows: TGTGCCAGCAGCATGAGACGGGGGGGCCACAATGAGCAGTTCTTC. Translating gives CASSMRRGGHNEQFF. The rearrangement links TRBV5-4 to TRBJ2-1; 8 bases match TRBD2. Germline assignment: CDR1 SGHNT and CDR2 YYREEE (reference sequence). This CDR3 spans 15 amino acids. V lost 4 bases, J lost 5 bases, and 8 bases stayed unmatched.

This clonotype was counted between two and nine times. The V gene is TRBV25-1, the J gene TRBJ2-7; perhaps D is TRBD1 or TRBD2 (5 bases each). The CDR3 extends over 11 amino acids. CDR1 is MGHDK, CDR2 SYGVNS, per germline. CDR3 nucleotides: TGTGCCACTTGGGACCGTACGAGTTTTACAGTC. It translates to CATWDRTSFTV.

This clonotype turned up a few times. J is TRBJ1-1 and V is TRBV2; D unclear. Germline-derived CDR1 and CDR2 are SNHLY and FYNNEI. The V gene lost 2 bases and the J gene lost 6 bases, with 7 bases spanning the gap. The CDR3 has 12 residues. CDR3 sequence (DNA): TGTGCCAGCAGTGAAAGTAGCGCTGAAGCTTTCTTT. Its translation is CASSESSAEAFF.

The chain uses TRBV20-1 and TRBJ1-5; maybe TRBD1 (5 bases). The V end was cut by 0 bases, the J end by 9 bases, with 15 bases between. The CDR3 extends over 14 amino acids. Per the germline V gene, CDR1 is DFQATT and CDR2 is SNEGSKA (reference sequence). CDR3 coding DNA: TGCAGTGCTAGAGATCCCGGGGGTCCGATGCCCCAGCATTTT. It codes for CSARDPGGPMPQHF.